The sample holds a few counts of the clone carrying this TCR beta chain. Antigen: not known. Using immunoSEQ multiplex PCR, the repertoire was profiled, and TCRdb retains in-frame clones only, with some absent. The sample lists around 120,000 clones; around 87% were seen once. This entry comes from a study of T cell responses to AZD1222 COVID-19 vaccine. For the study at large: Pooled in the analysis were second doses at about 4 or about 12 weeks. The study, taken as a whole, reports: Only 5 or 6 people who got AZD1222 tested seropositive at baseline. The sample set comprised mostly white British donors with more females, and clonal diversity was possibly underestimated. Nearly half of spike-specific TCRs reportedly target unmutated variant regions.

The input for sequencing was peripheral blood, taken on day 0 of AZD1222 vaccination. The clonotype originates from an adult in good health.

In DNA form, the CDR3 reads TGCGCCAGCAGCCCGGGCAGAAGCAATCAGCCCCAGCATTTT. Translating gives CASSPGRSNQPQHF. V gene TRBV4-1 combines with J gene TRBJ1-5; D is ambiguous. The germline CDR1 and CDR2 sequences are MGHRA and YSYEKL. This CDR3 is 14 amino acids long. V lost 4 bases, J lost 1 base, and 8 bases lay in between.